The 14 T cell receptor beta chains in this list originate from one sample, sequenced in a study of cytomegalovirus exposure and HLA in healthy donors. PCR involved 60 Vbeta and 13 Jbeta primers. Repertoires were generated with immunoSEQ multiplex PCR, while TCRdb's copy carries only in-frame clones and drops some. The sample carries about 160,000 clones, around 80% recorded once. Sequences were obtained from PBMCs. The receptors shown here come from a male donor in good health and CMV-seropositive.

The table lists this clone with a few counts. At one end the junction does not follow the germline gene, possibly because of a read error. This sequence joins TRBV7-9 and TRBJ2-1, with 10 bases that match TRBD2. Germline loops: CDR1 SEHNR, CDR2 FQNEAQ (reference sequence). The CDR3 is made up of 18 amino acids. The CDR3 region has the DNA TGTTCCAGCAGCTTTACTTCTAGCGGGAGTCGGTCCTACAATGAGCAGTTCTTC. Translated: CSSSFTSSGSRSYNEQFF.

The chain employs TRBV9 and TRBJ2-1; 9 bases map to TRBD2. Germline trimming cut 0 bases from V and 9 bases from J; bases unmatched to any gene: 10. Germline-derived CDR1 and CDR2 are SGDLS and YYNGEE. The CDR3 is made up of 16 amino acids. The CDR3 sequence is CASSVVVSGRRSEQFF. CDR3 nucleotides: TGTGCCAGCAGCGTAGTGGTTAGCGGGAGAAGGAGTGAGCAGTTCTTC.

This clone has a handful of counts. V usage is TRBV27 and J usage is TRBJ2-7; D is uncertain. V gave up 6 bases and J gave up 1 base, with 10 bases separating them. Per germline, CDR1 MNHEY and CDR2 SMNVEV (reference sequence). The CDR3 runs 13 residues. The CDR3 is CASSLTPSYEQYF. CDR3 in DNA: TGTGCCAGCAGCTTGACTCCGTCCTACGAGCAGTACTTC.

J is TRBJ1-5 and V is TRBV19; TRBD1 matches 7 bases. CDR1 and CDR2 from the germline V gene are LNHDA and SQIVND (reference sequence). This CDR3 contains 15 residues. The V gene end was trimmed by 6 bases and the J gene end by 3 bases; junction bases not matched to a gene: 8. The CDR3 region has the DNA TGTGCCAGTAGCCGACAGGGATCTTCCAATCAGCCCCAGCATTTT. It codes for CASSRQGSSNQPQHF. The full variable domain, completed using reference TRBV19 and TRBJ1-5, is DGGITQSPKYLFRKEGQNVTLSCEQNLNHDAMYWYRQDPGQGLRLIYYSQIVNDFQKGDIAEGYSVSREKKESFPLTVTSAQKNPTAFYLCASSRQGSSNQPQHFGDGTRLSIL.

The chain uses TRBV27 and TRBJ2-7, with D possibly being TRBD2 (6 bases). Germline V gives CDR1 MNHEY, CDR2 SMNVEV (reference sequence). This CDR3 spans 13 amino acids. The V and J ends lost 8 bases and 7 bases respectively, with 18 bases between them. The DNA of the CDR3 is TGTGCCAGCGGATTACTAGAGGGGAGGGAGCAGTACTTC. It encodes CASGLLEGREQYF.

This clone was observed a few times. The V call is TRBV5-1, the J call TRBJ1-5; D gene ambiguous. CDR1 and CDR2 (germline): SGHRS, YFSETQ. The V and J ends lost 4 bases and 0 bases respectively, with 8 bases between them. This CDR3 comprises 14 residues. The CDR3 protein is CASSHGDSNQPQHF. The DNA of the CDR3 is TGCGCCAGCAGCCACGGGGATAGCAATCAGCCCCAGCATTTT.

This clone was counted once. The chain combines TRBV7-6 with TRBJ1-4; 9 nucleotides match TRBD1. The CDR3 runs 15 residues. Losses at the gene ends were 5 bases for V and 6 bases for J; bases not matched to a gene: 7. CDR1 SGHVS and CDR2 FNYEAQ come from the germline V gene. The CDR3 here is CASSRPTGGDEKLFF. In nucleotides, the CDR3 is TGTGCCAGCAGCCGCCCAACAGGGGGCGATGAAAAACTGTTTTTT.

This clone was detected once. This sequence joins TRBV28 and TRBJ1-1; unclear D gene. The germline V gene encodes CDR1 MDHEN and CDR2 SYDVKM. This CDR3 spans 11 amino acids. V was trimmed by 8 bases and J by 1 base, leaving 5 bases between them. CDR3 in amino acids: CASLGNTEAFF. The DNA for the CDR3 is TGTGCCAGCCTAGGGAACACTGAAGCTTTCTTT. Looking up the rest from reference TRBV28 and TRBJ1-1 gives the full variable domain: DVKVTQSSRYLVKRTGEKVFLECVQDMDHENMFWYRQDPGLGLRLIYFSYDVKMKEKGDIPEGYSVSREKKERFSLILESASTNQTSMYLCASLGNTEAFFGQGTRLTVV.

In its sample, this clone was seen a few times. The CDR3 DNA reads as TGTGCCAGCAGTTCGGACAGAGCCTATGGCTACACCTTC. Encoded protein: CASSSDRAYGYTF. The chain recombines TRBV28 with TRBJ1-2; a possible D gene is TRBD1 (6 bases). Trimming cost V 4 bases and J 4 bases, with 10 bases left between them. The CDR3 is 13 amino acids. Germline CDR1 is MDHEN and CDR2 is SYDVKM.

The chain couples TRBV28 to TRBJ1-4, with TRBD1 as a possible D gene (6 bases). The CDR3 totals 15 residues. V was shortened by 4 bases and J by 8 bases, with 17 bases between the two germline ends. The V gene's germline CDR1 is MDHEN and CDR2 SYDVKM. The CDR3 protein is CASSSSGAGEEKLFF. The CDR3 DNA reads as TGTGCCAGCAGTTCGTCCGGGGCAGGGGAAGAAAAACTGTTTTTT.

The rearrangement links TRBV5-6 to TRBJ2-7, with D perhaps matching TRBD1 (6 bases). Germline-derived CDR1 and CDR2 are SGHDT and YYEEEE. The V end was cut by 4 bases, the J end by 4 bases, with 15 bases between. This CDR3 contains 14 residues. The CDR3 nucleotides are TGTGCCAGCAGCGCCCTAACAGGGCTTTACGAGCAGTACTTC. Protein: CASSALTGLYEQYF. Supplemented by reference TRBV5-6 and TRBJ2-7, the full variable domain reads DAGVTQSPTHLIKTRGQQVTLRCSPKSGHDTVSWYQQALGQGPQFIFQYYEEEERQRGNFPDRFSGHQFPNYSSELNVNALLLGDSALYLCASSALTGLYEQYFGPGTRLTVT.

V usage is TRBV6-6 and J usage is TRBJ2-3; possible D gene TRBD2, 6 bases. Trimming took off 6 bases at V and 0 bases at J, with 10 bases between the two ends. This CDR3 region has 14 residues. Germline CDR1 MNHNY, CDR2 SVGAGI (reference sequence). Here the CDR3 DNA reads TGTGCCAGCAGACCAAGCGGGAGCACAGATACGCAGTATTTT. Its translation is CASRPSGSTDTQYF.

The chain has TRBV6-1 and TRBJ2-2, with TRBD1 as a possible D gene (6 bases). The V gene's germline CDR1 is MNHNS and CDR2 SASEGT. The CDR3 contains 11 residues. V lost 7 bases to trimming and J lost 7 bases, with 7 bases between them. The CDR3 loop is CASTGVGELFF. The DNA of the CDR3 is TGTGCCAGCACAGGGGTCGGGGAGCTGTTTTTT.

The V gene is TRBV18, the J gene TRBJ1-1; tentative D call: TRBD1 (5 bases). The CDR3 length is 18 residues. Germline-derived CDR1 and CDR2 are KGHSH and LQKENI. The V gene lost 2 bases and the J gene lost 0 bases, with 19 bases spanning the gap. The DNA for the CDR3 is TGTGCCAGCTCACCAGTAGGGACTCTTGGGGGGGTGAACACTGAAGCTTTCTTT. It specifies CASSPVGTLGGVNTEAFF.